The 21 T cell receptor beta chains reported below all come from one sample, sequenced in a study of shared clonotypes between healthy human individuals. Using immunoSEQ multiplex PCR, the repertoire was profiled, and TCRdb retains in-frame clones only, with some absent. The data show 450,000 to 500,000 clones, approximately 82% seen once. Source material: PBMCs. The receptors come from a woman between 40 and 55 years old in good health. Some clones in this sample may be carry-over from other donors' samples.

Only one count was recorded for this clone. The chain links TRBV30 to TRBJ1-5; tentative D call: TRBD1 (5 bases). CDR1 and CDR2 from the germline V gene are GTSNPN and SVGIG (reference sequence). The CDR3 loop spans 15 amino acids. The germline V and J ends were trimmed by 0 bases and 0 bases, with 9 bases remaining between them. The CDR3 is CAWSVGDFSNQPQHF. Here the CDR3 DNA reads TGTGCCTGGAGTGTGGGGGACTTTAGCAATCAGCCCCAGCATTTT. Looking up the rest from reference TRBV30 and TRBJ1-5 gives the full variable domain: SQTIHQWPATLVQPVGSPLSLECTVEGTSNPNLYWYRQAAGRGLQLLFYSVGIGQISSEVPQNLSASRPQDRQFILSSKKLLLSDSGFYLCAWSVGDFSNQPQHFGDGTRLSIL.

The chain carries TRBV5-1 and TRBJ1-5; no firm D call. V lost 0 bases to trimming and J lost 7 bases, with 8 bases between them. CDR1 and CDR2 from the germline V gene are SGHRS and YFSETQ. This CDR3 contains 13 residues. CDR3 in amino acids: CASSLGTEQPQHF. DNA of the CDR3: TGCGCCAGCAGCTTGGGTACCGAACAGCCCCAGCATTTT. Combining the CDR3 with reference TRBV5-1 and TRBJ1-5 gives the whole variable domain KAGVTQTPRYLIKTRGQQVTLSCSPISGHRSVSWYQQTPGQGLQFLFEYFSETQRNKGNFPGRFSGRQFSNSRSEMNVSTLELGDSALYLCASSLGTEQPQHFGDGTRLSIL.

The chain recombines TRBV15 with TRBJ2-1; no firm D call. V lost 8 bases and J 2 bases, leaving 13 bases between the germline ends. The CDR3 consists of 14 residues. The V gene's germline CDR1 is LNHNV and CDR2 YYDKDF (reference sequence). The CDR3 is CATEASSPYNEQFF. CDR3 in DNA: TGTGCCACCGAAGCGTCAAGCCCCTACAATGAGCAGTTCTTC.

The V and J genes are TRBV25-1 and TRBJ2-5; D unresolved. The CDR3 is 14 residues long. V gave up 6 bases and J gave up 2 bases, with 13 bases separating them. In germline, CDR1 is MGHDK, CDR2 SYGVNS. CDR3: CASSPRQSQETQYF. CDR3 DNA: TGTGCCAGCAGCCCCCGTCAGTCTCAAGAGACCCAGTACTTC.

This clone was counted a single time. Other DNA sequences of this sample code for an identical CDR3. The genes are TRBV7-9 and TRBJ1-2; TRBD1 is a possible D gene (5 bases). The CDR3 has 12 amino acids. CDR1 SEHNR and CDR2 FQNEAQ come from the germline V gene (reference sequence). Trimming took 5 bases from V and 2 from J, leaving 6 bases between them. CDR3 sequence reads: CASSPGNYGYTF. The CDR3 DNA reads as TGTGCCAGCAGCCCAGGGAACTATGGCTACACCTTC.

This chain links TRBV4-3 with TRBJ2-7; the D gene is possibly TRBD1 (6 bases). V was cut by 0 bases and J by 3 bases, with 12 bases left in between. CDR1 and CDR2 (germline): LGHNA, YSLEER. This CDR3 region has 15 residues. The CDR3 is CASSQDSRQDYEQYF. CDR3 bases: TGCGCCAGCAGCCAAGATTCGAGACAGGACTACGAGCAGTACTTC.

The genes are TRBV7-6 and TRBJ1-4; D unclear. The CDR3 runs 15 residues. In germline, CDR1 is SGHVS, CDR2 FNYEAQ. Trimming removed 6 bases at V and 4 bases at J, with 15 bases between. For the CDR3, the DNA is TGTGCCAGCAGTCTAGCGGGCACGGATAATGAAAAACTGTTTTTT. Translating it yields CASSLAGTDNEKLFF.

The CDR3 region is CASSYYGTGYYEQYF. The CDR3 nucleotides read TGTGCCAGCAGCTACTACGGGACAGGTTACTACGAGCAGTACTTC. J is TRBJ2-7 and V is TRBV28; 8 bases align to TRBD1. Germline lookup yields CDR1 MDHEN and CDR2 SYDVKM. The CDR3 runs to 15 residues. Trimming took 6 bases from V and 3 from J; bases not matched to a gene: 10.

This clone turned up a few times. CDR3 residues: CASRDREKRNGYTF. As DNA, the CDR3 is TGTGCCAGCAGGGACAGGGAGAAGAGGAATGGCTACACCTTC. This rearrangement joins TRBV6-5 to TRBJ1-2; TRBD1 matches 8 bases. The CDR3 consists of 14 residues. V trimming: 6 bases; J trimming: 6 bases; junction bases outside the gene matches: 9. Germline loops: CDR1 MNHEY, CDR2 SVGAGI.

The chain carries TRBV6-6 and TRBJ2-1; D possibly uses TRBD1 or TRBD2 (5 bases each). The V and J ends lost 7 bases and 7 bases respectively, with 23 bases between them. Germline loops: CDR1 MNHNY, CDR2 SVGAGI (reference sequence). The CDR3 contains 16 residues. CDR3 nucleotide sequence: TGTGCCAGCATTTCCGGGACCCTTCGAAACTTTAATGAGCAGTTCTTC. Translating it yields CASISGTLRNFNEQFF.

This clone occurred a few times. This chain connects TRBV4-3 to TRBJ2-7; 9 nucleotides agree with TRBD1. Trimming removed 5 bases from V and 4 bases from J; junction bases left unmatched: 6. CDR1 and CDR2 (germline): LGHNA, YSLEER. The length of the CDR3 is 14 residues. The CDR3 reads CASSEGQGRYEQYF. The CDR3 bases are TGCGCCAGCAGCGAGGGACAGGGTCGGTACGAGCAGTACTTC.

This chain joins TRBV9 and TRBJ2-1; D gene uncertain. In germline, CDR1 is SGDLS, CDR2 YYNGEE. The CDR3 is 13 amino acids. The V end lost 2 bases, the J end lost 10 bases, and 13 bases lay between the germline ends. DNA of the CDR3: TGTGCCAGCAGCGTTGGTGGAGCCCGGGAGCAGTTCTTC. As protein: CASSVGGAREQFF.

The table lists this clone with a count of one. The rearrangement links TRBV9 to TRBJ1-2; 8 nucleotides agree with TRBD1. With 4 bases clipped from V and 2 bases from J, the junction kept 7 bases outside the gene matches. Looked up from germline, CDR1 is SGDLS and CDR2 is YYNGEE. This CDR3 is 15 amino acids long. CDR3: CASSTRQGRNYGYTF. The CDR3 bases are TGTGCCAGCAGCACAAGACAGGGGCGAAACTATGGCTACACCTTC.

The V gene is TRBV6-5, the J gene TRBJ2-7; TRBD2 matches 15 bases. This CDR3 spans 16 amino acids. Trimming cost V 0 bases and J 4 bases; bases outside gene matches: 1. Germline assignment: CDR1 MNHEY and CDR2 SVGAGI. CDR3 residues: CASSYSGTSGRYEQYF. In DNA form, the CDR3 reads TGTGCCAGCAGTTACTCGGGGACTAGCGGGAGGTACGAGCAGTACTTC.

The rearrangement joins TRBV7-2 to TRBJ2-7; the D gene is possibly TRBD2 (5 bases). Germline CDR1 and CDR2: SGHTA and FQGNSA. Trimming took off 1 base at V and 1 base at J, with 11 bases between the two ends. CDR3 length equals 15 residues. The CDR3: CASSLGASRSYEQYF. CDR3 coding DNA: TGTGCCAGCAGCTTAGGGGCTAGCCGATCCTACGAGCAGTACTTC.

The table lists this clone with a count of one. The rearrangement joins TRBV2 to TRBJ1-3; TRBD1 might be the D (5 bases). V gave up 4 bases and J gave up 0 bases, with 13 bases separating them. Germline V gene data show CDR1 as SNHLY and CDR2 as FYNNEI. The CDR3 is made up of 16 amino acids. DNA of the CDR3: TGTGCCAGCAGTGCTGAAGGGGCCAACTCTGGAAACACCATATATTTT. Its protein product is CASSAEGANSGNTIYF.

The CDR3 loop is CASTQDRAGTGELFF. The CDR3 nucleotides read TGTGCCAGCACCCAGGACAGGGCTGGCACCGGGGAGCTGTTTTTT. This rearrangement joins TRBV7-2 to TRBJ2-2; 8 bases fit TRBD1. The CDR3 has 15 amino acids. J lost 4 bases, V lost 7 bases, and 8 bases had no gene match. CDR1 and CDR2 from the germline V gene are SGHTA and FQGNSA.

V usage is TRBV18 and J usage is TRBJ1-2; TRBD1 is a possible D gene (5 bases). Per germline, CDR1 KGHSH and CDR2 LQKENI. There are 15 residues in the CDR3. Trimming cost V 3 bases and J 6 bases, with 17 bases left between them. DNA of the CDR3: TGTGCCAGCTCACCTCAGGGACCGGCGAGGGATGGCTACACCTTC. This translates into CASSPQGPARDGYTF.

V gene TRBV6-1 combines with J gene TRBJ2-2, with a weak D call TRBD1 (6 bases). V lost 4 bases and J 5 bases, leaving 14 bases between the germline ends. Germline loops: CDR1 MNHNS, CDR2 SASEGT. CDR3 length equals 15 residues. The CDR3 DNA is TGTGCCAGCAGTGTTGATTTGGGGGCGACCGGGGAGCTGTTTTTT. Protein product: CASSVDLGATGELFF.

About this clone itself: The conserved final phenylalanine or tryptophan is absent from the CDR3, which likely points to a read error. Because the CDR3's place on the DNA is in doubt, the DNA is left out and the CDR3 is given as listed by TCRdb. The chain recombines TRBV7-2 with TRBJ2-7; TRBD2, the table's D call, was not compared with the DNA. Inclusive of both ends, the CDR3 amounts to 14 amino acids. Germline V gene lookup returns CDR1 SGHTA and CDR2 FQGNSA. CDR3 sequence reads: CASSSGVPGKGLEL.

This clone is medium-sized (0.01 to 0.1%) within its sample. The same CDR3 can be traced to other DNA sequences in this sample. The rearrangement links TRBV2 to TRBJ2-7; 11 bases are shared with TRBD1. J lost 6 bases, V lost 5 bases, and 6 bases had no gene match. This CDR3 contains 14 residues. Germline V lookup: CDR1 SNHLY, CDR2 FYNNEI. DNA for the CDR3: TGTGCCAGCAGTAGAACCGGGACAGGGGGCGAGCAGTACTTC. This codes for CASSRTGTGGEQYF.